Presented here are 17 T cell receptor beta chains from one specimen sequenced in a study of shared clonotypes between healthy human individuals (dated by TCRdb to 2020 to 2022). Libraries were prepared through the immunoSEQ multiplex PCR assay. Imported from immuneACCESS, the table was reduced by TCRdb to in-frame sequences with V and J called. These copies leave out some clones; in studies compared against another copy, an unresolved V gene accounts for under half, and the cause of the remainder is not known. This sample gives around 95,000 clones in total; roughly half of them show up just once. The ten largest clones take up about 15% of the sample. Sequenced input: PBMCs. The receptors were gathered from a woman aged 40 to 55 in good health. Some clones in this sample may be carry-over from other donors' samples.

The gene calls are TRBV6-5 and TRBJ1-2; TRBD1 aligns across 7 bases. V was clipped by 4 bases and J by 5 bases; unmatched bases: 1. The germline gives CDR1 MNHEY, CDR2 SVGAGI. The CDR3 totals 12 residues. The CDR3 reads CASSFRGYGYTF. CDR3 sequence (DNA): TGTGCCAGCAGTTTCAGGGGGTATGGCTACACCTTC.

The CDR3 is CASREGQISYEQYF. The CDR3 bases are TGTGCCAGCAGGGAGGGACAGATCTCCTACGAGCAGTACTTC. This sequence joins TRBV5-7 and TRBJ2-7; TRBD1 is a possible D gene (7 bases). TRBV5-7 is recorded as an ORF, its role being uncertain. V lost 5 bases to trimming and J lost 0 bases, with 12 bases between them. The CDR3 contains 14 residues.

The chain recombines TRBV5-1 with TRBJ2-7, with TRBD1 matching over 9 bases. The CDR3 is 15 amino acids. Germline loops: CDR1 SGHRS, CDR2 YFSETQ. The trim removed 6 bases at V and 3 bases at J, leaving 10 bases unmatched. CDR3 nucleotide sequence: TGCGCCAGCAACATGTTGACAGGGGGAGACTACGAGCAGTACTTC. It translates to CASNMLTGGDYEQYF. The full variable domain, with the rest looked up from reference TRBV5-1 and TRBJ2-7, is KAGVTQTPRYLIKTRGQQVTLSCSPISGHRSVSWYQQTPGQGLQFLFEYFSETQRNKGNFPGRFSGRQFSNSRSEMNVSTLELGDSALYLCASNMLTGGDYEQYFGPGTRLTVT.

V gene TRBV4-2 combines with J gene TRBJ2-3; tentative D call: TRBD2 (6 bases). Trimming stripped 4 bases from V and 2 bases from J, with 10 bases between. The CDR3 is 14 residues long. Germline loops: CDR1 LGHNA, CDR2 YNFKEQ. The CDR3 reads CASSLLAATDTQYF. The CDR3 DNA reads TGTGCCAGCAGCCTGTTAGCGGCCACAGATACGCAGTATTTT.

This clone has ten or more counts. The genes are TRBV9 and TRBJ2-7; 14 bases line up with TRBD2. V was clipped by 3 bases and J by 6 bases; unmatched bases: 8. The CDR3 has 16 amino acids. Germline CDR1 and CDR2: SGDLS and YYNGEE. CDR3 protein: CASSEGGTSGSREQYF. The CDR3 DNA is TGTGCCAGCAGCGAGGGGGGGACTAGCGGGAGCCGCGAGCAGTACTTC.

About this clone itself: This likely reflects a read error, since a far larger clone is one base away. Other DNA sequences in this sample translate to the same CDR3. V is TRBV4-1 and J is TRBJ2-1; 12 nucleotides agree with TRBD2. Germline CDR1 is MGHRA and CDR2 is YSYEKL. Trimming took 4 bases from V and 3 from J; bases not matched to a gene: 4. The CDR3 extends over 16 amino acids. CDR3 nucleotides: TGCGCCAGCAGCCTCTCGACTAGCGGGAGCTACAATGAGCAGTTCTTC. The encoded protein is CASSLSTSGSYNEQFF.

In its sample, this clone was seen a few times. In nucleotides, the CDR3 is TGTGCCAGCACACGGGGACAGGGGGCTCTCTACGAGCAGTACTTC. This encodes CASTRGQGALYEQYF. This chain connects TRBV27 to TRBJ2-7; 12 nucleotides line up with TRBD1. After removal of 7 bases from V and 3 bases from J, the junction contained 7 bases not matched to a gene. This CDR3 spans 15 amino acids. The germline gives CDR1 MNHEY, CDR2 SMNVEV (reference sequence).

CDR3 sequence: CSAIRSGLSQETQYF. In nucleotides, the CDR3 is TGCAGCGCGATACGTAGCGGCCTCAGCCAAGAGACCCAGTACTTC. The rearrangement joins TRBV29-1 to TRBJ2-5; tentatively, D is TRBD2 (6 bases). V was clipped by 7 bases and J by 1 base, with 19 bases between them. Germline V lookup: CDR1 SQVTM, CDR2 ANQGSEA. CDR3 size: 15 residues.

V gene TRBV5-1 combines with J gene TRBJ2-5; no firm D call. The CDR3 extends over 14 amino acids. Trimming pared 4 bases from V and 5 bases from J, leaving 15 bases between. Per germline, CDR1 SGHRS and CDR2 YFSETQ. CDR3 in DNA: TGCGCCAGCAGCCCGGCTCTCTCTGGGGAGACCCAGTACTTC. This sequence encodes CASSPALSGETQYF.

The rearrangement links TRBV5-1 to TRBJ2-1; 8 bases fit TRBD2. Trimming removed 2 bases from V and 6 bases from J; junction bases left unmatched: 10. This CDR3 spans 16 amino acids. The germline V gene has CDR1 SGHRS and CDR2 YFSETQ. The CDR3 reads CASSLGQAGDSNEQFF. For the CDR3, the DNA is TGCGCCAGCAGCTTAGGTCAAGCGGGAGATTCCAATGAGCAGTTCTTC.

The rearrangement links TRBV5-6 to TRBJ2-7, with unresolved D. Trimming took 0 bases from V and 0 from J, leaving 10 bases between them. CDR1 and CDR2 from the germline V gene are SGHDT and YYEEEE. The CDR3 totals 15 residues. The CDR3 nucleotides read TGTGCCAGCAGCTTGGGCCTGGGAAGCTCCTACGAGCAGTACTTC. Translating gives CASSLGLGSSYEQYF.

This clone was found a few times. The rearrangement uses TRBV7-2 and TRBJ1-6; no reliable D call. Germline V CDR1 and CDR2: SGHTA, FQGNSA. The CDR3 consists of 17 residues. The V end lost 4 bases, the J end lost 7 bases, and 20 bases lay between the germline ends. The CDR3 spells CASSYRGGGLGNSPLHF. The CDR3 region has the DNA TGTGCCAGCAGCTATCGAGGTGGTGGTTTGGGGAATTCACCCCTCCACTTT.

This clone was detected once. The chain has TRBV19 and TRBJ2-5; D ambiguous. CDR1 LNHDA and CDR2 SQIVND come from the germline V gene (reference sequence). Trimming removed 6 bases at V and 5 bases at J, with 16 bases between. This CDR3 contains 14 residues. In DNA form, the CDR3 reads TGTGCCAGTAGCCAGACTCTGGCCGGGGAGACCCAGTACTTC. Translating gives CASSQTLAGETQYF. Complete variable domain (other parts from reference TRBV19 and TRBJ2-5): DGGITQSPKYLFRKEGQNVTLSCEQNLNHDAMYWYRQDPGQGLRLIYYSQIVNDFQKGDIAEGYSVSREKKESFPLTVTSAQKNPTAFYLCASSQTLAGETQYFGPGTRLLVL.

This chain joins TRBV29-1 and TRBJ1-1, with D possibly being TRBD1 (6 bases). This CDR3 has 14 amino acids. Trimming removed 4 bases from V and 4 bases from J, with 16 bases in between. The germline CDR1 and CDR2 sequences are SQVTM and ANQGSEA. The DNA for the CDR3 is TGCAGCGTTGGGCAAGGGCAGGGGCCCACTGAAGCTTTCTTT. Translating it yields CSVGQGQGPTEAFF.

This clone was picked up a small number of times. The rearrangement uses TRBV30 and TRBJ1-4, with 9 bases aligning to TRBD1. V was pared by 3 bases and J by 7 bases, with 12 bases of the junction left unmatched. The V gene's germline CDR1 is GTSNPN and CDR2 SVGIG (reference sequence). The CDR3 length is 16 residues. CDR3 loop: CAWRPGQGGVFEKLFF. The CDR3, as DNA: TGTGCCTGGAGGCCGGGACAGGGAGGAGTCTTTGAAAAACTGTTTTTT.

At least ten counts were recorded for this clone. The rearrangement uses TRBV6-1 and TRBJ2-7, with TRBD2 matching 12 bases. Germline V gives CDR1 MNHNS, CDR2 SASEGT. This CDR3 is 14 amino acids long. The J segment lost 3 bases and the V segment lost 7 bases, leaving 4 bases of the junction unmatched. This CDR3 is CASTRLAGVYEQYF. Written as DNA, the CDR3 is TGTGCCAGCACTAGACTAGCGGGAGTCTACGAGCAGTACTTC.

V usage is TRBV5-1 and J usage is TRBJ2-3, with D hard to call. The CDR3 contains 15 residues. Germline CDR1 is SGHRS and CDR2 is YFSETQ. The V and J ends lost 1 base and 1 base respectively, with 10 bases between them. CDR3 in amino acids: CASSLIGLRTDTQYF. DNA for the CDR3: TGCGCCAGCAGCTTGATCGGTCTACGCACAGATACGCAGTATTTT.